This T cell receptor beta chain comes out of a study of T cell responses to AZD1222 COVID-19 vaccine. This clone was picked up a small number of times. Produced via immunoSEQ multiplex PCR; TCRdb's table is partial and in-frame only. The sample yields roughly 120,000 clones, 86% seen once. The V gene lost 2 bases and the J gene lost 4 bases, with 14 bases spanning the gap. Germline assignment: CDR1 SNHLY and CDR2 FYNNEI. The length of the CDR3 is 15 residues. The source is an adult in good health. The sequenced sample was peripheral blood, obtained on day 0 of AZD1222 vaccination. The genes are TRBV2 and TRBJ1-1, with D perhaps TRBD1 (6 bases). CDR3 sequence reads: CASSESGGGGTEAFF. The CDR3 nucleotides read TGTGCCAGCAGTGAATCGGGGGGCGGAGGCACTGAAGCTTTCTTT.